This T cell receptor beta chain was sequenced during a study of CD8 T cells in ankylosing spondylitis. A few counts support this clonotype. Its antigen is undetermined. CDR1 SEHNR and CDR2 FQNEAQ come from the germline V gene (reference sequence). The J segment lost 4 bases and the V segment lost 5 bases, leaving 7 bases of the junction unmatched. The CDR3 extends over 14 amino acids. General study findings and limits: Past studies reported some motif variants in reactive arthritis synovial fluid and blood. Reported data indicate significant enrichment of disease-linked clones within matched ankylosing spondylitis synovial fluid. Researchers report that disease-linked clones proved CD8+ and relatively rare in peripheral blood. Among TCR beta sequences, a motif of under ten highly homologous variants appeared characteristic of ankylosing spondylitis blood.

Making the TCR beta libraries involved quantitative 5'-RACE with molecular barcodes. TCRdb re-analysed the 5' RACE reads in MiXCR, keeping a single row per CDR3 protein. Among around 140,000 distinct CDR3 sequences listed, 17% were seen once. The receptor's source is a male donor with ankylosing spondylitis. The sequencing input was blood, either unsorted or a sorted T cell fraction (not recorded which). The V call is TRBV7-9, the J call TRBJ2-7, with 8 bases identical to TRBD2. The CDR3 here is CASSEAGAGYEQYF. CDR3 coding DNA: TGTGCCAGCAGCGAAGCGGGAGCGGGGTACGAGCAGTACTTC.